The 20 T cell receptor beta chains presented below share a single source sample, sequenced in a study of shared clonotypes between healthy human individuals (dated by TCRdb to about 2020). To prepare the library, the immunoSEQ multiplex PCR assay was applied. This immuneACCESS table, as held by TCRdb, lists in-frame sequences with V and J called but not all clones. Of the missing ones, under half trace to an unresolved V gene in checked studies; the others have no known cause. In all, the sample holds approximately 530,000 clones, and approximately 95% of those were seen once. 0.06% of the sample belongs to the ten largest clones. Material for sequencing was naive CD4+ T cells sorted from blood. This specimen's cell subset or site label, interpreted: CD45RA+ positively selected. The receptor source for this set is a woman under 40 in good health.

The chain combines TRBV2 with TRBJ2-2, with 7 bases identical to TRBD1. From germline, CDR1 is SNHLY and CDR2 FYNNEI. The ends lost 8 bases at V and 2 bases at J; junction bases unmatched: 5. The CDR3 is 14 amino acids. The CDR3 region has the DNA TGTGCCAGCGCCGGGACAGAAAACACCGGGGAGCTGTTTTTT. Its protein product is CASAGTENTGELFF. Full variable domain (remainder filled in from reference TRBV2 and TRBJ2-2): EPEVTQTPSHQVTQMGQEVILRCVPISNHLYFYWYRQILGQKVEFLVSFYNNEISEKSEIFDDQFSVERPDGSNFTLKIRSTKLEDSAMYFCASAGTENTGELFFGEGSRLTVL.

This chain uses TRBV7-2 with TRBJ2-6; D is ambiguous. From germline, CDR1 is SGHTA and CDR2 FQGNSA. This CDR3 is built from 16 residues. The germline V and J ends were trimmed by 7 bases and 0 bases, with 13 bases remaining between them. CDR3 sequence reads: CASNLSPVSGANVLTF. The CDR3 DNA reads TGTGCCAGCAACCTTTCGCCAGTCTCTGGGGCCAACGTCCTGACTTTC.

The chain carries TRBV7-2 and TRBJ2-1; D might be TRBD1 (6 bases). Germline CDR1 reads SGHTA; CDR2 reads FQGNSA. Trimming cost V 5 bases and J 1 base, with 15 bases left between them. The CDR3 spans 16 residues. CDR3 residues: CASSRPGVISYNEQFF. The CDR3 DNA reads TGTGCCAGCAGCCGCCCAGGGGTGATATCCTACAATGAGCAGTTCTTC.

V and J are TRBV11-2 and TRBJ2-1; D may be TRBD1 (6 bases). CDR3 length: 14 amino acids. The germline V and J ends were trimmed by 5 bases and 7 bases, with 15 bases remaining between them. Germline lookup yields CDR1 SGHAT and CDR2 FQNNGV. CDR3 in DNA: TGTGCCAGCAGCCGGGCGATGAGGGGGAATGAGCAGTTCTTC. Protein product: CASSRAMRGNEQFF.

V usage is TRBV15 and J usage is TRBJ1-1; a weak D match, TRBD1 (5 bases). The CDR3 contains 16 residues. Trimming left V 0 bases short and J 5 bases short, with 16 bases between. Per the germline V gene, CDR1 is LNHNV and CDR2 is YYDKDF (reference sequence). The CDR3 spells CATSREFSGARTEAFF. The CDR3 region has the DNA TGTGCCACCAGCAGAGAGTTCTCTGGGGCGCGGACTGAAGCTTTCTTT.

The rearrangement uses TRBV29-1 and TRBJ2-5; TRBD1 aligns across 7 bases. The germline V gene has CDR1 SQVTM and CDR2 ANQGSEA. V trimming: 4 bases; J trimming: 2 bases; junction bases outside the gene matches: 7. The CDR3 totals 14 residues. CDR3 DNA: TGCAGCGTTGGGACAGGCTACCTACAAGAGACCCAGTACTTC. It encodes CSVGTGYLQETQYF.

This chain links TRBV7-9 with TRBJ1-1; no clear D. CDR3 length: 14 amino acids. Trimming stripped 5 bases from V and 5 bases from J, with 15 bases between. Germline V gene sequence: CDR1 SEHNR, CDR2 FQNEAQ (reference sequence). CDR3 amino acids: CASSTDLSWTEAFF. CDR3 DNA: TGTGCCAGCAGCACGGACCTATCTTGGACTGAAGCTTTCTTT.

The J gene is TRBJ2-2, the V gene TRBV28; 9 positions agree with TRBD1. The germline V gene has CDR1 MDHEN and CDR2 SYDVKM. Trimming removed 8 bases from V and 7 bases from J; junction bases left unmatched: 11. This CDR3 is built from 15 residues. The CDR3 bases are TGTGCCAGCGACGGCCGGACAGGGGCAGGCGGGGAGCTGTTTTTT. Protein: CASDGRTGAGGELFF.

V gene TRBV28 combines with J gene TRBJ1-5; 7 bases are a match to TRBD1. Germline CDR1 reads MDHEN; CDR2 reads SYDVKM. Unmatched junction bases numbered 13, after V lost 6 bases and J lost 5 bases. The CDR3 contains 16 residues. CDR3 DNA sequence: TGTGCCAGCAGGACAAGTAGGGGGCCCATTGATCAGCCCCAGCATTTT. This encodes CASRTSRGPIDQPQHF.

This clone has a single count. Other nucleotide sequences from this sample produce the same CDR3. As DNA, the CDR3 is TGTGCCAGCAGTTTAGCCGGGACAGGTGCCTACGAGCAGTACTTC. Protein product: CASSLAGTGAYEQYF. The V and J genes are TRBV28 and TRBJ2-7; 8 bases fit TRBD1. The V gene end was trimmed by 2 bases and the J gene end by 2 bases; junction bases not matched to a gene: 5. CDR1 and CDR2 from the germline V gene are MDHEN and SYDVKM. This CDR3 spans 15 amino acids. The full variable domain, in which reference TRBV28 and TRBJ2-7 provide the parts outside the CDR3, is DVKVTQSSRYLVKRTGEKVFLECVQDMDHENMFWYRQDPGLGLRLIYFSYDVKMKEKGDIPEGYSVSREKKERFSLILESASTNQTSMYLCASSLAGTGAYEQYFGPGTRLTVT.

The chain couples TRBV6-1 to TRBJ2-7, with 7 nucleotides matching TRBD1. V dropped 1 base and J dropped 2; count of bases not matched to a gene: 5. The CDR3 consists of 15 residues. The V gene's germline CDR1 is MNHNS and CDR2 SASEGT. The CDR3: CASSEERGTAYEQYF. The CDR3 bases are TGTGCCAGCAGTGAAGAAAGAGGGACAGCCTACGAGCAGTACTTC.

The chain links TRBV27 to TRBJ1-6; D is ambiguous. The CDR3 extends over 14 amino acids. The germline CDR1 and CDR2 sequences are MNHEY and SMNVEV (reference sequence). V lost 8 bases and J 5 bases, leaving 13 bases between the germline ends. The CDR3 region is CASGPLSDNSPLHF. The CDR3 bases are TGTGCCAGCGGTCCTTTAAGCGATAATTCACCCCTCCACTTT.

This clone has only one observation. The J gene is TRBJ1-5, the V gene TRBV18; the D is unclear. This CDR3 is 14 amino acids long. CDR1 KGHSH and CDR2 LQKENI come from the germline V gene. Trimming cost V 0 bases and J 9 bases, with 12 bases left between them. In nucleotides, the CDR3 is TGTGCCAGCTCACCACCGGAGGACGGGCGGCCCCAGCATTTT. The encoded protein is CASSPPEDGRPQHF. Variable domain in full (rest from reference TRBV18 and TRBJ1-5): NAGVMQNPRHLVRRRGQEARLRCSPMKGHSHVYWYRQLPEEGLKFMVYLQKENIIDESGMPKERFSAEFPKEGPSILRIQQVVRGDSAAYFCASSPPEDGRPQHFGDGTRLSIL.

Notes on this clone: Other DNA sequences within the sample encode an identical CDR3. The chain is built from TRBV28 and TRBJ1-2, with 9 bases lining up with TRBD1. Germline-derived CDR1 and CDR2 are MDHEN and SYDVKM. With 6 bases clipped from V and 7 bases from J, the junction kept 6 bases outside the gene matches. The CDR3 totals 13 residues. The chain's CDR3 is CASSPGTGSGYTF. CDR3 DNA: TGTGCCAGCAGCCCCGGGACAGGGAGTGGCTACACCTTC.

Regarding this clone: Other DNA sequences from this sample encode an identical CDR3 as well. CDR3 sequence: CASSLGNQETQYF. In nucleotides, the CDR3 is TGCGCCAGCAGCTTGGGGAACCAAGAGACCCAGTACTTC. The chain combines TRBV5-1 with TRBJ2-5, with D unresolved. This CDR3 contains 13 residues. V was pared by 0 bases and J by 0 bases, with 3 bases between. CDR1 and CDR2 from the germline V gene are SGHRS and YFSETQ. The full variable domain, with the rest looked up from reference TRBV5-1 and TRBJ2-5, is KAGVTQTPRYLIKTRGQQVTLSCSPISGHRSVSWYQQTPGQGLQFLFEYFSETQRNKGNFPGRFSGRQFSNSRSEMNVSTLELGDSALYLCASSLGNQETQYFGPGTRLLVL.

The chain combines TRBV9 with TRBJ2-1, with D possibly matching TRBD2 (5 bases). The CDR3 length is 16 residues. Germline lookup yields CDR1 SGDLS and CDR2 YYNGEE. The germline V and J ends were trimmed by 0 bases and 1 base, with 11 bases remaining between them. For the CDR3, the DNA is TGTGCCAGCAGCGTAGTAAGCGGAAATTCCTACAATGAGCAGTTCTTC. Translating gives CASSVVSGNSYNEQFF.

The genes are TRBV5-1 and TRBJ1-1, with D possibly being TRBD1 (5 bases). Trimming took off 1 base at V and 2 bases at J, with 15 bases between the two ends. CDR3 size: 16 residues. Germline lookup yields CDR1 SGHRS and CDR2 YFSETQ. The CDR3 nucleotides read TGCGCCAGCAGCTTGATCAGTCCAGGGCCTAACACTGAAGCTTTCTTT. It codes for CASSLISPGPNTEAFF.

The chain uses TRBV6-6 and TRBJ2-3, with D unclear. Trimming took off 3 bases at V and 6 bases at J, with 4 bases between the two ends. CDR1 is MNHNY and CDR2 is SVGAGI in the germline V gene (reference sequence). This CDR3 comprises 11 residues. CDR3 in amino acids: CASSYSDTQYF. The CDR3 DNA is TGTGCCAGCAGTTATTCGGATACGCAGTATTTT.

A word on this clone: Other DNA sequences of this sample code for an identical CDR3. This chain connects TRBV28 to TRBJ2-7; no definite D call. Germline CDR1 is MDHEN and CDR2 is SYDVKM. There are 11 residues in the CDR3. Trimming left V 5 bases short and J 4 bases short, with 6 bases between. DNA for the CDR3: TGTGCCAGCAGTCGACTTTACGAGCAGTACTTC. Translation: CASSRLYEQYF. Full variable domain (outside the CDR3, taken from reference TRBV28 and TRBJ2-7): DVKVTQSSRYLVKRTGEKVFLECVQDMDHENMFWYRQDPGLGLRLIYFSYDVKMKEKGDIPEGYSVSREKKERFSLILESASTNQTSMYLCASSRLYEQYFGPGTRLTVT.

The chain has TRBV18 and TRBJ2-5; possibly TRBD1 or TRBD2 for D (5 bases each). V was clipped by 6 bases and J by 9 bases, with 17 bases between them. There are 13 residues in the CDR3. The germline V gene has CDR1 KGHSH and CDR2 LQKENI. CDR3 amino acids: CASSLDRDRAQYF. Written as DNA, the CDR3 is TGTGCCAGCTCGCTAGATCGGGACCGGGCCCAGTACTTC.